Given below is one T cell receptor beta chain in context. The target antigen is unknown. This sample is drawn from a study of blood T cells in healthy people across ages. Across the whole study: In model experiments, template switching was able to capture about one barcoded beta molecule for every two T cells that were present. Broader study findings: With age, beta diversity per million T cells declined roughly linearly, significantly by 40.

With a J-beta primer mix and a sample-barcoded 5' primer, a second PCR ran about 7 to 11 cycles. In TCRdb, the 5' RACE reads were re-called with MiXCR into one record per CDR3 protein. The sample carries 1.5 million or so distinct CDR3 sequences, 42% recorded once. The specimen sequenced was blood. This clonotype was obtained from a young woman in good health.

The CDR3 sequence: CSVVTGIDTQYF. Written as DNA, the CDR3 is TGCAGCGTCGTAACAGGGATAGATACGCAGTATTTT. V is TRBV29-1 and J is TRBJ2-3; possible D gene TRBD1, 6 bases. The CDR3 runs to 12 residues. The germline CDR1 and CDR2 sequences are SQVTM and ANQGSEA. Trimming cost V 6 bases and J 5 bases, with 12 bases left between them.